This T cell receptor beta chain was identified during a study of T cell responses to AZD1222 COVID-19 vaccine. Study-level results: Reportedly, close to half of spike-specific TCRs are directed against unmutated variant regions. The repertoires were collected only after the peak T cell response. The breadth and depth of Spike-specific TCRs increased once two AZD1222 doses had been given. Baseline serostatus was positive in only a handful of AZD1222 recipients.

Notes on this clone: Antigen unknown.

TCRdb's table, derived via immunoSEQ multiplex PCR, lists solely in-frame clones and lacks some. The sample shows over 70,000 clones, roughly 87% of them seen only once. Trimming pared 0 bases from V and 1 base from J, leaving 3 bases between. Germline lookup yields CDR1 SGHNT and CDR2 YENEEA. The CDR3 is 13 residues long. The gene calls are TRBV11-3 and TRBJ1-1, with no clear D. The sample in question was peripheral blood, obtained on day 0 of AZD1222 vaccination. This clonotype was obtained from an adult in good health. The CDR3 nucleotides are TGTGCCAGCAGCTTAGAAGAGAACACTGAAGCTTTCTTT. Amino acid sequence: CASSLEENTEAFF.